The clone carrying this T cell receptor (beta chain) was seen a single time. What it recognizes is unknown. The data stem from a study of T cell responses to AZD1222 COVID-19 vaccine. Study-wide results and caveats: Close to half of all spike-specific TCRs reportedly target regions of the variants that are unmutated. Across the whole spike, CD4 TCRs peaked at regions 160-218 and 743-854. An increase in Spike-specific TCR breadth and depth was observed after two AZD1222 doses. White British people made up most donors, females outnumbered males, and clonal diversity was possibly underestimated.

Germline CDR1 and CDR2: LGHNA and YSLEER. The CDR3 is 12 amino acids. Trimming pared 0 bases from V and 7 bases from J, leaving 4 bases between. The repertoire was sequenced with immunoSEQ multiplex PCR; TCRdb's copy has only in-frame clones and lacks some. The profile shows fewer than 90,000 clones, about 90% of them singletons. Sequences were derived from peripheral blood, sampled 28 days after the second AZD1222 dose. The gene calls are TRBV4-3 and TRBJ1-3; no firm D call. The TCR comes from an adult who received the AZD1222 COVID-19 vaccine. For the CDR3, the DNA is TGCGCCAGCAGCCAAGATTGGAACACCATATATTTT. This gives the protein CASSQDWNTIYF.